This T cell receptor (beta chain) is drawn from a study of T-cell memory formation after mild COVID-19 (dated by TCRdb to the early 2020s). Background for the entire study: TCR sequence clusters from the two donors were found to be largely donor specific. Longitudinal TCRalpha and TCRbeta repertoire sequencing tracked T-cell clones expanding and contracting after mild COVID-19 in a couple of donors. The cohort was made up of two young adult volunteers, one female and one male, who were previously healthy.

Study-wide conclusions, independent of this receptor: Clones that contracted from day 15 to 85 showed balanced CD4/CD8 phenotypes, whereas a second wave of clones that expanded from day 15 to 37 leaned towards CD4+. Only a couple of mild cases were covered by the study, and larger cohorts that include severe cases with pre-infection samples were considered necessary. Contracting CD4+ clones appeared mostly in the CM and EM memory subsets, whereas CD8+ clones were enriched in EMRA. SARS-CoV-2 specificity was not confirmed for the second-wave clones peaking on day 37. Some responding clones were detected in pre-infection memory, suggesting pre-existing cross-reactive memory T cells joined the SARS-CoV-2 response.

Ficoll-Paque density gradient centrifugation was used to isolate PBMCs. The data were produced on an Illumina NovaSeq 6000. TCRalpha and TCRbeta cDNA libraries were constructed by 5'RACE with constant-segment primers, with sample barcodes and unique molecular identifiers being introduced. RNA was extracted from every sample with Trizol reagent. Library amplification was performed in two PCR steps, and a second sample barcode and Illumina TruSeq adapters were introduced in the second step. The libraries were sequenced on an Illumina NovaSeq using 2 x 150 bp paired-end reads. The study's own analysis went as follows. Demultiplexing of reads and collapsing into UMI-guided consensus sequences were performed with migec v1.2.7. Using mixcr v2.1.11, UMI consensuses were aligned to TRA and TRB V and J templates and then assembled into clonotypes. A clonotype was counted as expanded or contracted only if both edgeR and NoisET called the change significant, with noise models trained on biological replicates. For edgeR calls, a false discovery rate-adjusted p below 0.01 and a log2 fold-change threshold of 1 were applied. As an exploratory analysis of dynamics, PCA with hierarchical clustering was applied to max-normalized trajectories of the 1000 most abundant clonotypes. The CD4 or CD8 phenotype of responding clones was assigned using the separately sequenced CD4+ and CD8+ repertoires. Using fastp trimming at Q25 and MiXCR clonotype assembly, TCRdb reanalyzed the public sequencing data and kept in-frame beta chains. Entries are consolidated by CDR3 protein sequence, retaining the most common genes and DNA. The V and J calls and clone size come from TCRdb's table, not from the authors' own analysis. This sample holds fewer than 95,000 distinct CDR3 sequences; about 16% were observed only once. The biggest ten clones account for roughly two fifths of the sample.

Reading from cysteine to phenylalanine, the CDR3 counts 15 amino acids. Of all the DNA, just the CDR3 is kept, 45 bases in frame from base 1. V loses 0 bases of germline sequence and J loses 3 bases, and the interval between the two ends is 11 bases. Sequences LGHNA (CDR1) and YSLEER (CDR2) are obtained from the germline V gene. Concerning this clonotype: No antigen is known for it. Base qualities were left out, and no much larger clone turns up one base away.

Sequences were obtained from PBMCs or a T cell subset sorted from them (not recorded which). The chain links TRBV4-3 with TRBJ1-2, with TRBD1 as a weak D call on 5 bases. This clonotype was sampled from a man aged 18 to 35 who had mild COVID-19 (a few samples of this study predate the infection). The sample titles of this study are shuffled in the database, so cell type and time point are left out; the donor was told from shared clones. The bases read TGCGCCAGCAGCCAAGATCGGGGGTATTACTATGGCTACACCTTC. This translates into CASSQDRGYYYGYTF.